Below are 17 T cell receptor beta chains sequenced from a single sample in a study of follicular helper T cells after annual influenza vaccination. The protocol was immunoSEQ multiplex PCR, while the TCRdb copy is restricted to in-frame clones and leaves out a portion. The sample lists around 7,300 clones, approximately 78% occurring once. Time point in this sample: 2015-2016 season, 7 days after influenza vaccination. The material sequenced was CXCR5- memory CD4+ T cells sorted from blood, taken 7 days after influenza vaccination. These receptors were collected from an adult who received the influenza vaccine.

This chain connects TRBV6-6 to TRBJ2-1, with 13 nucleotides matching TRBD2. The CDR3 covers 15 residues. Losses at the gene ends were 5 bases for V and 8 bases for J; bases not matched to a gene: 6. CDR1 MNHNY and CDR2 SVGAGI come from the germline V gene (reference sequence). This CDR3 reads CASSRTSGSMYEQFF. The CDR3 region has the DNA TGTGCCAGCAGTAGGACTAGCGGGAGTATGTATGAGCAGTTCTTC.

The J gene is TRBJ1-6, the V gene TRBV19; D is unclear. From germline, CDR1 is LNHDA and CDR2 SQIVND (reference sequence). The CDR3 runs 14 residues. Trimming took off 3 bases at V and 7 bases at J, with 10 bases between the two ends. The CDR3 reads CASSIQVENSPLHF. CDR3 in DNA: TGTGCCAGTAGTATTCAGGTGGAAAATTCACCCCTCCACTTT.

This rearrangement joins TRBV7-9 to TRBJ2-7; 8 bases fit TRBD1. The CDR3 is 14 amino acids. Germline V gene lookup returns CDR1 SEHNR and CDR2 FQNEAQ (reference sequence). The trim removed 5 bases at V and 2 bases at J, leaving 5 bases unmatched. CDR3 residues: CASSKTGGTYEQYF. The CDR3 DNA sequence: TGTGCCAGCAGCAAAACAGGGGGGACCTACGAGCAGTACTTC.

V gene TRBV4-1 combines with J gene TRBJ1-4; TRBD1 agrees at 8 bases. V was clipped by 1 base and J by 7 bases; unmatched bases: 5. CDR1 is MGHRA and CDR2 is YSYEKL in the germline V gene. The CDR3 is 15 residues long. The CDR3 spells CASSQGQGAGEKLFF. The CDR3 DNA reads TGCGCCAGCAGCCAAGGCCAGGGGGCAGGTGAAAAACTGTTTTTT.

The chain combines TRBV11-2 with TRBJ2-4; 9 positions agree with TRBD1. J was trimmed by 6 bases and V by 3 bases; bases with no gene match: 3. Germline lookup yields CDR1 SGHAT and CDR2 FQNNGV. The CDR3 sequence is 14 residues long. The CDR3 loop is CASSFSGQGNIQYF. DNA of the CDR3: TGTGCCAGCAGCTTTTCGGGACAGGGAAACATTCAGTACTTC.

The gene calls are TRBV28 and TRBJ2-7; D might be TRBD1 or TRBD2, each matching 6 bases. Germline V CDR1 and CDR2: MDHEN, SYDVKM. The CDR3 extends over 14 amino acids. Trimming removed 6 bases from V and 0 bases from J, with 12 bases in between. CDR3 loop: CASRSGASSYEQYF. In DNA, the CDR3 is TGTGCCAGCAGGTCGGGGGCTAGCTCCTACGAGCAGTACTTC. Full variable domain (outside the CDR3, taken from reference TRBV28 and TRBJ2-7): DVKVTQSSRYLVKRTGEKVFLECVQDMDHENMFWYRQDPGLGLRLIYFSYDVKMKEKGDIPEGYSVSREKKERFSLILESASTNQTSMYLCASRSGASSYEQYFGPGTRLTVT.

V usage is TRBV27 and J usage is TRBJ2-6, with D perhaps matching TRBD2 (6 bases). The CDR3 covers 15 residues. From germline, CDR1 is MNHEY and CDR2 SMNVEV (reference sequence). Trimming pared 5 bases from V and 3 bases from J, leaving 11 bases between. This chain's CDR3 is CASSAWGVGANVLTF. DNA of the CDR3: TGTGCCAGCAGTGCCTGGGGGGTTGGGGCCAACGTCCTGACTTTC.

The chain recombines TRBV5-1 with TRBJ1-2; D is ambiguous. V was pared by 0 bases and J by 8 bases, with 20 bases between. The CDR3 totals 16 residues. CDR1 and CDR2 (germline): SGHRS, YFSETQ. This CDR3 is CASSLEGFLQSRGYTF. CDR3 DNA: TGCGCCAGCAGCTTGGAAGGGTTTCTACAGTCGCGGGGCTACACCTTC.

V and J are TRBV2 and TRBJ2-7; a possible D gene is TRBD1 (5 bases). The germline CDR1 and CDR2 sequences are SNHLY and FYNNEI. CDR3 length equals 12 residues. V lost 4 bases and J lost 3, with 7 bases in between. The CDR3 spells CASSATVYEQYF. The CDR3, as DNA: TGTGCCAGCAGTGCGACAGTCTACGAGCAGTACTTC.

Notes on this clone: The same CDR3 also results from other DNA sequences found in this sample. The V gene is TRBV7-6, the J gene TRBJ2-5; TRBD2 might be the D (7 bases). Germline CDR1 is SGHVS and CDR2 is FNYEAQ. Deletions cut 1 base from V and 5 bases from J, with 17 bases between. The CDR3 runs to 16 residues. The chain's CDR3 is CASSLGGGGGGETQYF. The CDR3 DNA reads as TGTGCCAGCAGCTTAGGGGGGGGCGGGGGAGGCGAGACCCAGTACTTC.

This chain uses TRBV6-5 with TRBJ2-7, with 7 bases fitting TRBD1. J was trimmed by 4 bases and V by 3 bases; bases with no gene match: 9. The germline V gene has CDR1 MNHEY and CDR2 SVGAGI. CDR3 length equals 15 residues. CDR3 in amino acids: CASSYSRQGVYEQYF. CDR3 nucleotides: TGTGCCAGCAGTTATTCTAGACAGGGCGTATACGAGCAGTACTTC.

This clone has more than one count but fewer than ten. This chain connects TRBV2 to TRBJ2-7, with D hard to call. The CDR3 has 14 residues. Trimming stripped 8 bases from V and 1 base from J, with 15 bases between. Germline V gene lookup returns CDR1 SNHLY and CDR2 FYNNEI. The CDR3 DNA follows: TGTGCCAGCCGCCTCGGGCCAGGTTCCTACGAGCAGTACTTC. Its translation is CASRLGPGSYEQYF.

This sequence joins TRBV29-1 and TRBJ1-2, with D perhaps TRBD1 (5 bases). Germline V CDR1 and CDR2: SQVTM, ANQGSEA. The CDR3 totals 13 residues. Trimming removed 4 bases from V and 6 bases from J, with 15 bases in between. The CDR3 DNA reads TGCAGCGTTGGTGGCGGGACCACAGATGGCTACACCTTC. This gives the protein CSVGGGTTDGYTF. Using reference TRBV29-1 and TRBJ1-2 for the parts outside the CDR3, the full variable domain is SAVISQKPSRDICQRGTSLTIQCQVDSQVTMMFWYRQQPGQSLTLIATANQGSEATYESGFVIDKFPISRPNLTFSTLTVSNMSPEDSSIYLCSVGGGTTDGYTFGSGTRLTVV.

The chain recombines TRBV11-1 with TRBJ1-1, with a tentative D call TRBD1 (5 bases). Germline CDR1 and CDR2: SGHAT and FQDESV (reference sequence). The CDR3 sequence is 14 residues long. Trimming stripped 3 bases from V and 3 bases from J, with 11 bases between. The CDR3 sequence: CASSFAGGDTEAFF. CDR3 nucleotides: TGTGCCAGCAGCTTTGCGGGGGGGGACACTGAAGCTTTCTTT.

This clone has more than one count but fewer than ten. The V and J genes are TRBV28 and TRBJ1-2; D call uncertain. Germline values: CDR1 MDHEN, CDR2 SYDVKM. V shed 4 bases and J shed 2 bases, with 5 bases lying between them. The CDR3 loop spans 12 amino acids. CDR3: CASSSRNYGYTF. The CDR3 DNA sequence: TGTGCCAGCAGTTCACGGAACTATGGCTACACCTTC.

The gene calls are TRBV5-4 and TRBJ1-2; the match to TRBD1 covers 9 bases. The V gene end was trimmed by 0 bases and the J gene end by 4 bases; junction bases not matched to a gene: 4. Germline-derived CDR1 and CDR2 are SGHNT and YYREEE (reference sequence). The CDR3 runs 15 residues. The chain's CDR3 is CASSLGGQGTYGYTF. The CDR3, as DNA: TGTGCCAGCAGCTTGGGCGGACAGGGGACCTATGGCTACACCTTC.

In DNA, the CDR3 is TGTGCCAGTAGTATATTCCTATATGGTCAGGGAGGTGGATTCGGTAGCAATCAGCCCCAGCATTTT. It is translated as CASSIFLYGQGGGFGSNQPQHF. The rearrangement uses TRBV19 and TRBJ1-5, with D maybe TRBD1 (5 bases). Trimming left V 2 bases short and J 0 bases short, with 29 bases between. Germline-derived CDR1 and CDR2 are LNHDA and SQIVND (reference sequence). CDR3 length equals 22 residues.